These 22 T cell receptor beta chains originate from one sample sequenced in a study of shared clonotypes between healthy human individuals. Only in-frame clones appear in the TCRdb table, and some are missing; sequencing was by immunoSEQ multiplex PCR. The sample includes about 820,000 clones, about 92% seen only once; the top ten take about 25%. The naive CD8 population came from CD45RO-negative cells selected for CCR7, without terminally differentiated effector memory CD45RA+ cells. Sequenced sample: naive CD8+ T cells sorted from blood. The receptors come from a man under 40 in good health.

This chain uses TRBV6-5 with TRBJ1-1; D is uncertain. Trimming pared 7 bases from V and 2 bases from J, leaving 11 bases between. Germline lookup yields CDR1 MNHEY and CDR2 SVGAGI. This CDR3 region has 13 residues. CDR3 protein: CASISFGNTEAFF. For the CDR3, the DNA is TGTGCCAGCATCTCTTTTGGTAACACTGAAGCTTTCTTT.

The count of this clone is one. The V call is TRBV28, the J call TRBJ2-7; a possible D gene is TRBD2 (6 bases). Trimming removed 6 bases at V and 2 bases at J, with 20 bases between. Germline assignment: CDR1 MDHEN and CDR2 SYDVKM. The CDR3 spans 16 residues. Here the CDR3 reads CASRGGRDFPTYEQYF. CDR3 DNA: TGTGCCAGCAGAGGCGGGCGGGACTTCCCAACCTACGAGCAGTACTTC.

The count of this clone is one. Other DNA sequences within the sample encode an identical CDR3. The J gene is TRBJ2-7, the V gene TRBV10-1; a possible D gene is TRBD2 (5 bases). CDR3 size: 13 residues. The germline CDR1 and CDR2 sequences are WNHNN and SYGVQD (reference sequence). Trimming took off 4 bases at V and 0 bases at J, with 7 bases between the two ends. For the CDR3, the DNA is TGCGCCAGCAGTGTAGGGAGCTCCTACGAGCAGTACTTC. Residues: CASSVGSSYEQYF.

This clone was detected only once. The rearrangement links TRBV27 to TRBJ2-1, with D perhaps being TRBD1 or TRBD2 (5 bases each). Germline CDR1 is MNHEY and CDR2 is SMNVEV (reference sequence). V dropped 5 bases and J dropped 1 base, with 15 bases sitting between them. The CDR3 contains 16 residues. CDR3 nucleotide sequence: TGTGCCAGCAGTCGCCTTGGGGGAGCTTCCTACAATGAGCAGTTCTTC. Translated: CASSRLGGASYNEQFF.

This clone is a singleton in its sample. CDR3 residues: CASSQGTGLRPLPTGELFF. CDR3 coding DNA: TGTGCCAGCAGCCAAGGGACAGGTCTTAGGCCACTGCCTACCGGGGAGCTGTTTTTT. The V gene is TRBV14, the J gene TRBJ2-2; 7 nucleotides agree with TRBD1. V lost 1 base to trimming and J lost 5 bases; unmatched junction nucleotides: 16. Germline V gene sequence: CDR1 SGHDN, CDR2 FVKESK. The CDR3 is made up of 19 amino acids.

The chain is built from TRBV15 and TRBJ2-1; 7 bases map to TRBD2. Germline loops: CDR1 LNHNV, CDR2 YYDKDF (reference sequence). With 0 bases clipped from V and 1 base from J, the junction kept 21 bases outside the gene matches. The CDR3 is 22 residues long. The CDR3 DNA reads as TGTGCCACCAGCAGAGATCTCTTGGACCACTCTACGGGACTACAGTCCTACAATGAGCAGTTCTTC. Translated: CATSRDLLDHSTGLQSYNEQFF.

The chain has TRBV9 and TRBJ2-2, with 13 bases that match TRBD2. This CDR3 has 16 residues. Germline values: CDR1 SGDLS, CDR2 YYNGEE. The V gene end was trimmed by 7 bases and the J gene end by 4 bases; junction bases not matched to a gene: 7. CDR3 protein: CASGRLAGGGTGELFF. CDR3 coding DNA: TGTGCCAGCGGGAGACTAGCGGGAGGAGGCACCGGGGAGCTGTTTTTT.

A note on this clone: Distinct nucleotide sequences in the sample also encode this CDR3. The chain employs TRBV4-1 and TRBJ2-2, with D uncertain. The CDR3 covers 14 residues. Germline CDR1 reads MGHRA; CDR2 reads YSYEKL. Trimming stripped 0 bases from V and 1 base from J, with 3 bases between. In DNA, the CDR3 is TGCGCCAGCAGCCAAGATGGGAACACCGGGGAGCTGTTTTTT. It codes for CASSQDGNTGELFF.

This clone was recorded only once. V and J are TRBV14 and TRBJ1-1; D remains unclear. The CDR3 extends over 11 amino acids. Between the trimmed V and J ends, which lost 0 bases and 7 bases, there was a span of 3 bases. CDR1 SGHDN and CDR2 FVKESK come from the germline V gene. CDR3 sequence (DNA): TGTGCCAGCAGCCAAGAGGGTGAAGCTTTCTTT. This gives the protein CASSQEGEAFF.

The genes are TRBV15 and TRBJ2-6; D is unclear. Germline loops: CDR1 LNHNV, CDR2 YYDKDF (reference sequence). V dropped 5 bases and J dropped 4 bases, with 12 bases sitting between them. The CDR3 loop spans 15 amino acids. CDR3 residues: CATSPMGSGANVLTF. In DNA form, the CDR3 reads TGTGCCACCAGCCCAATGGGTTCCGGGGCCAACGTCCTGACTTTC.

This rearrangement joins TRBV6-4 to TRBJ2-1, with 13 bases aligning to TRBD2. CDR3 length equals 17 residues. The V gene's germline CDR1 is MRHNA and CDR2 SNTAGT. Germline trimming cut 0 bases from V and 7 bases from J; bases unmatched to any gene: 6. CDR3 protein: CASSDSWTSGRQNEQFF. DNA of the CDR3: TGTGCCAGCAGTGACTCCTGGACTAGCGGGAGACAAAATGAGCAGTTCTTC.

The rearrangement links TRBV27 to TRBJ1-5, with 7 positions matching TRBD1. V shed 3 bases, J shed 6 bases, and the junction held 5 bases outside the gene matches. CDR1 and CDR2 (germline): MNHEY, SMNVEV (reference sequence). This CDR3 has 14 amino acids. In nucleotides, the CDR3 is TGTGCCAGCAGTTTGGTAGGGGGCTCTCAGCCCCAGCATTTT. Residues: CASSLVGGSQPQHF.

This rearrangement joins TRBV11-2 to TRBJ2-7; D is uncertain. CDR1 is SGHAT and CDR2 is FQNNGV in the germline V gene. This CDR3 has 13 residues. Trimming left V 4 bases short and J 3 bases short, with 10 bases between. The CDR3 here is CASSSTGDYEQYF. In DNA, the CDR3 is TGTGCCAGCAGCTCGACTGGAGACTACGAGCAGTACTTC.

This rearrangement joins TRBV7-7 to TRBJ1-1; the D gene is possibly TRBD1 (6 bases). The CDR3 sequence is 12 residues long. Germline V gives CDR1 SSHAT, CDR2 FNYEAQ (reference sequence). V dropped 11 bases and J dropped 2 bases, with 12 bases sitting between them. The CDR3 spells CAVQGENTEAFF. In nucleotides, the CDR3 is TGTGCCGTACAGGGAGAAAACACTGAAGCTTTCTTT.

The chain employs TRBV28 and TRBJ2-7; D possibly corresponds to TRBD2 (6 bases). Germline CDR1 reads MDHEN; CDR2 reads SYDVKM. The V gene lost 5 bases and the J gene lost 10 bases, with 36 bases spanning the gap. This CDR3 spans 19 amino acids. This CDR3 is CASSPLGPGEAATLREQYF. DNA for the CDR3: TGTGCCAGCAGTCCTTTAGGGCCGGGGGAGGCGGCAACCCTACGAGAACAGTACTTC.

V and J are TRBV28 and TRBJ2-2; D is undetermined. The germline CDR1 and CDR2 sequences are MDHEN and SYDVKM. The V end was cut by 3 bases, the J end by 7 bases, with 12 bases between. The CDR3 covers 14 residues. CDR3 loop: CASSFRSAGGELFF. DNA for the CDR3: TGTGCCAGCAGTTTTCGGTCGGCAGGCGGGGAGCTGTTTTTT.

This chain uses TRBV27 with TRBJ1-5; D perhaps matches TRBD1 (6 bases). Trimming took off 6 bases at V and 3 bases at J, with 9 bases between the two ends. Per the germline V gene, CDR1 is MNHEY and CDR2 is SMNVEV (reference sequence). The CDR3 totals 13 residues. The CDR3 here is CASRGGVNQPQHF. CDR3 coding DNA: TGTGCCAGCAGGGGGGGCGTCAATCAGCCCCAGCATTTT.

This clone has only a few counts. The sample carries other DNA sequences with the same CDR3. The chain uses TRBV7-9 and TRBJ1-3; D is ambiguous. Trimming stripped 5 bases from V and 1 base from J, with 6 bases between. This CDR3 region has 13 residues. Looked up from germline, CDR1 is SEHNR and CDR2 is FQNEAQ (reference sequence). CDR3 nucleotide sequence: TGTGCCAGCAGCCCCGATTCTGGAAACACCATATATTTT. It specifies CASSPDSGNTIYF.

CDR3 amino acids: CASSLLSGSSYNEQFF. For the CDR3, the DNA is TGTGCCAGCAGCCTCCTTAGCGGGAGCTCCTACAATGAGCAGTTCTTC. This chain connects TRBV7-3 to TRBJ2-1; 9 nucleotides align to TRBD2. Looked up from germline, CDR1 is SGHTA and CDR2 is FQGTGA. CDR3 length: 16 residues. The J segment lost 0 bases and the V segment lost 5 bases, leaving 5 bases of the junction unmatched.

The table lists this clone with a count of one. The chain combines TRBV7-8 with TRBJ2-7; D not resolved. From germline, CDR1 is SGHVS and CDR2 FQNEAQ. The CDR3 is 14 residues long. V was clipped by 4 bases and J by 6 bases, with 16 bases between them. DNA for the CDR3: TGTGCCAGCAGCTACCGACCGATACAAGGCGAGCAGTACTTC. Translated, it gives CASSYRPIQGEQYF.

The chain employs TRBV27 and TRBJ2-7; D is tentatively TRBD1 or TRBD2 (5 bases each). Trimming took 5 bases from V and 0 from J, leaving 14 bases between them. The CDR3 runs 15 residues. The V gene's germline CDR1 is MNHEY and CDR2 SMNVEV (reference sequence). The CDR3 reads CASSLRDAVSYEQYF. CDR3 bases: TGTGCCAGCAGTCTCCGGGACGCCGTCTCCTACGAGCAGTACTTC.

Concerning this clone itself: A junction end diverges from the germline sequence, so it may reflect a read error. This chain uses TRBV29-1 with TRBJ2-1; 7 nucleotides line up with TRBD2. Germline CDR1 is SQVTM and CDR2 is ANQGSEA. This CDR3 is built from 16 residues. The chain's CDR3 is CSVEDHRDYSYNEQLF. The DNA for the CDR3 is TGCAGCGTTGAAGATCATAGGGACTACTCCTACAATGAGCAGCTCTTC.